Following are 28 T cell receptor beta chains from one sample sequenced in a study of chemoradiotherapy in HPV16-positive cancers (dated by TCRdb to 2021 to 2024). Library preparation employed the immunoSEQ multiplex PCR assay. TCRdb mirrors the immuneACCESS table, restricted to in-frame sequences. Some clones are absent from its copies; in checked studies, under half trace to an unresolved V gene, and the reason for the others is unknown. The sample table lists fewer than 40,000 clones, around 82% of them with a count of one. About 4.9% of the sample belongs to the ten largest clones. Specimen: blood, collected from a patient who underwent chemoradiotherapy. Source of these receptors: a human donor with HPV-associated anogenital cancer.

With regard to this clone: An end of the junction does not agree with germline; a read error may underlie this. This chain joins TRBV27 and TRBJ1-6; D is undetermined. CDR1 and CDR2 from the germline V gene are MNHEY and SMNVEV (reference sequence). The CDR3 is 15 amino acids. CDR3 residues: CASSLDPSYSSPLHF. In DNA form, the CDR3 reads TGTGCCAGCAGTTTAGATCCGAGCTATAGTTCACCCCTCCACTTT.

As DNA, the CDR3 is TGCGCCAGCAGCCCAGGGACAGGGTGGGAAAAACTGTTTTTT. Protein: CASSPGTGWEKLFF. This chain uses TRBV5-1 with TRBJ1-4, with TRBD1 matching over 9 bases. The CDR3 runs 14 residues. V dropped 4 bases and J dropped 8; count of bases not matched to a gene: 6. Germline CDR1 SGHRS, CDR2 YFSETQ.

This clone showed up just once. J is TRBJ2-2 and V is TRBV7-3; 16 nucleotides agree with TRBD2. Germline V gene data show CDR1 as SGHTA and CDR2 as FQGTGA. The CDR3 length is 19 residues. V shed 4 bases, J shed 1 base, and the junction held 6 bases outside the gene matches. The CDR3 DNA reads as TGTGCCAGCAGCTCCACCGGGACTAGCGGGGGGGGGAACACCGGGGAGCTGTTTTTT. It is translated as CASSSTGTSGGGNTGELFF.

The genes are TRBV18 and TRBJ1-1; D is ambiguous. V shed 2 bases and J shed 4 bases, with 8 bases lying between them. CDR1 and CDR2 from the germline V gene are KGHSH and LQKENI. This CDR3 has 13 residues. In DNA form, the CDR3 reads TGTGCCAGCTCACCATTGGGGAGCACTGAAGCTTTCTTT. It specifies CASSPLGSTEAFF.

The chain carries TRBV7-9 and TRBJ2-3; D tentatively reads TRBD1 or TRBD2 (5 bases each). The germline CDR1 and CDR2 sequences are SEHNR and FQNEAQ (reference sequence). The V gene lost 1 base and the J gene lost 1 base, with 12 bases spanning the gap. This CDR3 contains 16 residues. CDR3 sequence (DNA): TGTGCCAGCAGCTTAGACGGGACGGTTGGCACAGATACGCAGTATTTT. Translation: CASSLDGTVGTDTQYF.

This chain joins TRBV7-9 and TRBJ2-3; 8 positions match TRBD2. Unmatched junction bases numbered 7, after V lost 4 bases and J lost 13 bases. The CDR3 spans 12 residues. Germline V gene lookup returns CDR1 SEHNR and CDR2 FQNEAQ (reference sequence). The CDR3 protein is CASSYSGGRKYF. CDR3 nucleotides: TGTGCCAGCAGCTACTCGGGGGGGCGCAAGTATTTT.

The chain combines TRBV18 with TRBJ2-5; D might be TRBD1 or TRBD2, each matching 5 bases. This CDR3 is built from 17 residues. With 0 bases removed from V and 1 base from J, the gap between germline ends came to 15 bases. Germline V gene sequence: CDR1 KGHSH, CDR2 LQKENI. CDR3 in amino acids: CASSPPHRGRIQETQYF. DNA for the CDR3: TGTGCCAGCTCACCACCGCACCGGGGACGGATCCAAGAGACCCAGTACTTC.

CDR3 residues: CASSIKGTGGGQPQHF. The CDR3 region has the DNA TGTGCCAGTAGTATAAAGGGGACAGGGGGCGGCCAGCCCCAGCATTTT. The chain employs TRBV19 and TRBJ1-5; 12 bases agree with TRBD1. The V segment lost 2 bases and the J segment 7 bases; nucleotides outside the gene matches: 6. This CDR3 is 16 amino acids long. Per the germline V gene, CDR1 is LNHDA and CDR2 is SQIVND (reference sequence).

The rearrangement links TRBV4-3 to TRBJ2-1, with 8 bases matching TRBD2. The CDR3 sequence is 17 residues long. The ends lost 0 bases at V and 3 bases at J; junction bases unmatched: 7. Germline lookup yields CDR1 LGHNA and CDR2 YSLEER. The DNA of the CDR3 is TGCGCCAGCAGCCAAGAGCCAGCGGGGGCAAGCTACAATGAGCAGTTCTTC. It yields the protein CASSQEPAGASYNEQFF.

The rearrangement joins TRBV6-5 to TRBJ1-1; possibly TRBD1 for D (5 bases). There are 13 residues in the CDR3. Trimming left V 0 bases short and J 5 bases short, with 7 bases between. CDR1 is MNHEY, CDR2 SVGAGI, per germline. The CDR3: CASSYSGETEAFF. In DNA, the CDR3 is TGTGCCAGCAGTTACTCAGGGGAGACTGAAGCTTTCTTT.

The chain recombines TRBV7-9 with TRBJ1-1; 9 nucleotides match TRBD1. The V and J ends lost 9 bases and 11 bases, in that order; junction bases with no gene match: 13. The CDR3 spans 13 residues. Germline V gene sequence: CDR1 SEHNR, CDR2 FQNEAQ (reference sequence). The CDR3 sequence: CASSNTGGRRAFF. The CDR3 bases are TGTGCCAGTTCAAATACAGGGGGCCGACGGGCTTTCTTT.

This rearrangement joins TRBV27 to TRBJ1-2; 8 bases match TRBD1. With 5 bases clipped from V and 4 bases from J, the junction kept 9 bases outside the gene matches. Germline V gene data show CDR1 as MNHEY and CDR2 as SMNVEV (reference sequence). This CDR3 contains 15 residues. In nucleotides, the CDR3 is TGTGCCAGCAGTCATAAGCCAGGGACAGGCTATGGCTACACCTTC. Translation gives CASSHKPGTGYGYTF.

The chain recombines TRBV10-3 with TRBJ2-3, with no clear D. CDR1 is ENHRY and CDR2 is SYGVKD in the germline V gene. The CDR3 loop spans 15 amino acids. Trimming took off 5 bases at V and 0 bases at J, with 12 bases between the two ends. The CDR3 spells CAISPGRASTDTQYF. DNA of the CDR3: TGTGCCATCAGTCCCGGACGGGCTAGCACAGATACGCAGTATTTT.

This chain connects TRBV9 to TRBJ2-7; either TRBD1 or TRBD2 may supply D (5 bases each). Between the trimmed V and J ends, which lost 5 bases and 3 bases, there was a span of 15 bases. Germline CDR1 is SGDLS and CDR2 is YYNGEE. The CDR3 consists of 14 residues. CDR3 DNA: TGTGCCAGCAGTCCCGTGGGAGACAGCTACGAGCAGTACTTC. Translated, it gives CASSPVGDSYEQYF. Combining the CDR3 with reference TRBV9 and TRBJ2-7 gives the whole variable domain DSGVTQTPKHLITATGQRVTLRCSPRSGDLSVYWYQQSLDQGLQFLIQYYNGEERAKGNILERFSAQQFPDLHSELNLSSLELGDSALYFCASSPVGDSYEQYFGPGTRLTVT.

The sample holds one count of this clone. This rearrangement joins TRBV6-6 to TRBJ2-2, with D possibly matching TRBD2 (6 bases). Trimming shortened V by 0 bases and J by 5 bases, and 7 bases separated the two germline ends. The CDR3 has 14 amino acids. Germline V gives CDR1 MNHNY, CDR2 SVGAGI (reference sequence). CDR3: CASSYSEGTGELFF. CDR3 sequence (DNA): TGTGCCAGCAGTTACTCGGAGGGTACCGGGGAGCTGTTTTTT.

This rearrangement joins TRBV5-1 to TRBJ2-3; 9 nucleotides align to TRBD2. The J segment lost 4 bases and the V segment lost 0 bases, leaving 6 bases of the junction unmatched. Germline V gene sequence: CDR1 SGHRS, CDR2 YFSETQ. The CDR3 covers 16 residues. The CDR3 region is CASSLEWAGGPDTQYF. CDR3 nucleotides: TGCGCCAGCAGCTTGGAATGGGCGGGGGGGCCAGATACGCAGTATTTT.

The V call is TRBV5-1, the J call TRBJ2-5; possible D gene TRBD1, 5 bases. The germline V and J ends were trimmed by 0 bases and 3 bases, with 9 bases remaining between them. From germline, CDR1 is SGHRS and CDR2 YFSETQ. The CDR3 totals 14 residues. The DNA for the CDR3 is TGCGCCAGCAGCTTGGACAGGCTCGAAGAGACCCAGTACTTC. Translated, it gives CASSLDRLEETQYF.

The CDR3 region is CASTWGSSYNEQFF. Written as DNA, the CDR3 is TGTGCCAGTACGTGGGGCAGCTCCTACAATGAGCAGTTCTTC. The rearrangement uses TRBV19 and TRBJ2-1; perhaps TRBD1 as D (5 bases). V was trimmed by 7 bases and J by 0 bases, leaving 10 bases between them. CDR3 length: 14 residues. Per germline, CDR1 LNHDA and CDR2 SQIVND (reference sequence).

This rearrangement joins TRBV18 to TRBJ1-2; 10 bases align to TRBD1. V shed 2 bases, J shed 8 bases, and the junction held 5 bases outside the gene matches. Germline CDR1 is KGHSH and CDR2 is LQKENI. CDR3 length equals 14 residues. The CDR3 nucleotides read TGTGCCAGCTCACCAAGTCGGACAGGGGGAGGCTACACCTTC. Its protein is CASSPSRTGGGYTF.

The V call is TRBV2, the J call TRBJ2-2; D may be TRBD1 (6 bases). The V end was cut by 4 bases, the J end by 5 bases, with 8 bases between. Germline loops: CDR1 SNHLY, CDR2 FYNNEI. The CDR3 sequence is 13 residues long. The CDR3 nucleotides read TGTGCCAGCAGTGGCCAGGGGACCGGGGAGCTGTTTTTT. It encodes CASSGQGTGELFF.

The CDR3 reads CASSYSSLSGANVLTF. In DNA form, the CDR3 reads TGTGCCAGCAGTTACTCGTCCCTCTCTGGGGCCAACGTCCTGACTTTC. The chain carries TRBV6-5 and TRBJ2-6; D is undetermined. CDR3 length equals 16 residues. V lost 0 bases and J 0 bases, leaving 6 bases between the germline ends. The germline V gene has CDR1 MNHEY and CDR2 SVGAGI.

The DNA of the CDR3 is TGTGCCAGCAGTTACTCGAATCCGGGTTGGGACACTGAAGCTTTCTTT. It yields the protein CASSYSNPGWDTEAFF. This chain uses TRBV6-5 with TRBJ1-1; D is uncertain. V shed 0 bases and J shed 3 bases, with 14 bases lying between them. This CDR3 spans 16 amino acids. Germline V gives CDR1 MNHEY, CDR2 SVGAGI.

The chain couples TRBV29-1 to TRBJ2-3; D not resolved. The CDR3 contains 11 residues. Deletions cut 5 bases from V and 2 bases from J, with 5 bases between. The germline V gene encodes CDR1 SQVTM and CDR2 ANQGSEA. The CDR3 region has the DNA TGCAGCGTTACTTTCACAGATACGCAGTATTTT. Translated, it gives CSVTFTDTQYF.

This clone was seen just once. The gene calls are TRBV7-2 and TRBJ1-4; 8 bases match TRBD1. This CDR3 contains 15 residues. Germline-derived CDR1 and CDR2 are SGHTA and FQGNSA. The V and J ends lost 1 base and 7 bases, in that order; junction bases with no gene match: 5. In DNA form, the CDR3 reads TGTGCCAGCAGCTTAGACAGGGGGGTGGGTGAAAAACTGTTTTTT. It specifies CASSLDRGVGEKLFF.

This sequence joins TRBV18 and TRBJ2-7, with a tentative D call TRBD1 (5 bases). Germline CDR1 is KGHSH and CDR2 is LQKENI. The ends were cut back, 4 bases at V and 2 bases at J, with 9 bases in the middle. This CDR3 is 13 amino acids long. The CDR3 reads CASSQGSTYEQYF. In nucleotides, the CDR3 is TGTGCCAGCTCACAGGGGTCCACCTACGAGCAGTACTTC.

This chain joins TRBV30 and TRBJ2-7, with D tentatively TRBD1 or TRBD2 (6 bases each). V was trimmed by 2 bases and J by 2 bases, leaving 13 bases between them. Germline V gene lookup returns CDR1 GTSNPN and CDR2 SVGIG (reference sequence). This CDR3 is built from 14 residues. CDR3 DNA sequence: TGTGCCTGGAGTTCTGGAGGGGGGACCTACGAGCAGTACTTC. It specifies CAWSSGGGTYEQYF.

This chain connects TRBV14 to TRBJ2-1; the D is unclear. The CDR3 runs to 13 residues. V lost 4 bases and J lost 6, with 10 bases in between. CDR1 and CDR2 from the germline V gene are SGHDN and FVKESK. In nucleotides, the CDR3 is TGTGCCAGCAGCCCCCCCTCACGCAATGAGCAGTTCTTC. This translates into CASSPPSRNEQFF.

This chain links TRBV6-6 with TRBJ2-5, with D possibly TRBD2 on 6 matching bases. Germline loops: CDR1 MNHNY, CDR2 SVGAGI (reference sequence). The CDR3 is made up of 13 amino acids. Trimming took 8 bases from V and 5 from J, leaving 15 bases between them. The CDR3 spells CASYSRGRETQYF. CDR3 DNA sequence: TGTGCCAGCTATTCTCGGGGGAGGGAGACCCAGTACTTC.